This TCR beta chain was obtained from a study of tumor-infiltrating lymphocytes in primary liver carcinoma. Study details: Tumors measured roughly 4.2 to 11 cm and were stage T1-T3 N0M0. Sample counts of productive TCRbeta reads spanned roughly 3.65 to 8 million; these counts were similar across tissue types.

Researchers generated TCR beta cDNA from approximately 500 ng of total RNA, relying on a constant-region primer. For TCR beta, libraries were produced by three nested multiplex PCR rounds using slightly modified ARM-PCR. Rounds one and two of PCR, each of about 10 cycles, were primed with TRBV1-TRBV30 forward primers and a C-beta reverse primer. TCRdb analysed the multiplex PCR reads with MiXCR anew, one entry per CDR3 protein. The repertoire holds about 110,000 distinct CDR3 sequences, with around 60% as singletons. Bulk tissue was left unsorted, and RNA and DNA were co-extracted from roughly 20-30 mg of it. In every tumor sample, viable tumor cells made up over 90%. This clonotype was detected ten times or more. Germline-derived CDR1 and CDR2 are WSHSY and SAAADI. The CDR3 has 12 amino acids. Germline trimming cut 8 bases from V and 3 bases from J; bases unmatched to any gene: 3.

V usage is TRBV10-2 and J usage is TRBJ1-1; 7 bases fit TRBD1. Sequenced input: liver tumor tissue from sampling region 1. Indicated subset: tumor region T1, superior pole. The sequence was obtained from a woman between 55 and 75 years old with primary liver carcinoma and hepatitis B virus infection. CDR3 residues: CASRQGDTEAFF. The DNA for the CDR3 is TGCGCCAGCCGACAGGGCGACACTGAAGCTTTCTTT.